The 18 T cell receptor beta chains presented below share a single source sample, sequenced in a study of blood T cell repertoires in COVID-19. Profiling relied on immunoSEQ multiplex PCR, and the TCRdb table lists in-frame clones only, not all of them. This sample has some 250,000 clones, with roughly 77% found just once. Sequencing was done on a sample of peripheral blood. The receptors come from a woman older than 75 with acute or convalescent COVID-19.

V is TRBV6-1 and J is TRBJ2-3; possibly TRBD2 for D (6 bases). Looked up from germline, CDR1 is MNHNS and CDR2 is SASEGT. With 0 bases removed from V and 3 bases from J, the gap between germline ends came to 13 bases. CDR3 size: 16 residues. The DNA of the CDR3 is TGTGCCAGCAGTGAAGCGAGGCTAGCGAAGACAGATACGCAGTATTTT. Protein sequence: CASSEARLAKTDTQYF.

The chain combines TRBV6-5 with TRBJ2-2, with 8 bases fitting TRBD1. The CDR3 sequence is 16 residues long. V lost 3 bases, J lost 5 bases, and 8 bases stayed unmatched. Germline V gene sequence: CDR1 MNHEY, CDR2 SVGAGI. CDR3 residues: CASSYEGQGRTGELFF. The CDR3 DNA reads TGTGCCAGCAGTTATGAAGGACAGGGTCGGACCGGGGAGCTGTTTTTT.

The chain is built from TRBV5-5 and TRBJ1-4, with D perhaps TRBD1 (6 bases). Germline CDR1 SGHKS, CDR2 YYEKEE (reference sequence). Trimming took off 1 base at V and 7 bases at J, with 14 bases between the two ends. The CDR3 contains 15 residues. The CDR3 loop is CASSLSGGYSEKLFF. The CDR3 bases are TGTGCCAGCAGCTTGTCGGGGGGCTATAGTGAAAAACTGTTTTTT.

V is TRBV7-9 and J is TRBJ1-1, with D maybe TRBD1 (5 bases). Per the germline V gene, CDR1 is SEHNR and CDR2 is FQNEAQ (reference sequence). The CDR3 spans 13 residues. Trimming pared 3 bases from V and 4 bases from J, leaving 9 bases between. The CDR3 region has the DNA TGTGCCAGCAGCTTGGTCCAGGGCACTGAAGCTTTCTTT. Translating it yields CASSLVQGTEAFF.

CDR3 residues: CASSRLASNEQFF. Here the CDR3 DNA reads TGTGCCAGCAGCAGACTAGCCTCCAATGAGCAGTTCTTC. The chain combines TRBV12-3 or TRBV12-4 with TRBJ2-1; 7 bases agree with TRBD2. V shed 6 bases and J 6 bases; nucleotides not matched to a gene: 5. The CDR3 consists of 13 residues.

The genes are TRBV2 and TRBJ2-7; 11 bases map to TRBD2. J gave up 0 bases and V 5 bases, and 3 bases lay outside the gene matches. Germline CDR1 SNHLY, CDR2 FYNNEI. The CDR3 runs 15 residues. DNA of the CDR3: TGTGCCAGCAGTATAGCGGGAGGGATCTCCTACGAGCAGTACTTC. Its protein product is CASSIAGGISYEQYF. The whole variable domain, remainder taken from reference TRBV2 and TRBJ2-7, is EPEVTQTPSHQVTQMGQEVILRCVPISNHLYFYWYRQILGQKVEFLVSFYNNEISEKSEIFDDQFSVERPDGSNFTLKIRSTKLEDSAMYFCASSIAGGISYEQYFGPGTRLTVT.

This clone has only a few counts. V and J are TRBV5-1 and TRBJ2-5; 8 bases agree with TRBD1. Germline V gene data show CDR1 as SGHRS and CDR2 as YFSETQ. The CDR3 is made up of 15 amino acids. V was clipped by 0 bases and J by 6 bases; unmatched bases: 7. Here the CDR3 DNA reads TGCGCCAGCAGCTTGGGTGGGGACAGGAGGAAGACCCAGTACTTC. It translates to CASSLGGDRRKTQYF.

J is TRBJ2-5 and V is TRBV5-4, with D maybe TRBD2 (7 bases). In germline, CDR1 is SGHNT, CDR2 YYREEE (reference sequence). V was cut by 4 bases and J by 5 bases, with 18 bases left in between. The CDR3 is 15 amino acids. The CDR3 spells CASSPSGGGSETQYF. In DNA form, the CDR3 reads TGTGCCAGCAGCCCGAGTGGGGGCGGGAGTGAGACCCAGTACTTC.

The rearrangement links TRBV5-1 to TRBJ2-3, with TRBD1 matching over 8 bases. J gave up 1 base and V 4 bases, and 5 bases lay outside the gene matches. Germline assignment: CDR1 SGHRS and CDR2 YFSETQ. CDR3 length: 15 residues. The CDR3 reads CASSKGQVGTDTQYF. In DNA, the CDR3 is TGCGCCAGCAGCAAGGGACAGGTGGGCACAGATACGCAGTATTTT.

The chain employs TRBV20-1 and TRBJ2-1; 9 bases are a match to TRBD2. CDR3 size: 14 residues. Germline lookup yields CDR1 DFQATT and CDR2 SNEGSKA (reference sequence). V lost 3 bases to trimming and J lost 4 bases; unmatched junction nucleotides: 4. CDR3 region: CSASVTSGYNEQFF. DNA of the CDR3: TGCAGTGCTAGTGTGACTAGCGGTTACAATGAGCAGTTCTTC.

CDR3 protein: CASSQDLIRGTGMVGNYGYTF. CDR3 sequence (DNA): TGCGCCAGCAGCCAAGATCTTATAAGGGGGACAGGTATGGTGGGTAACTATGGCTACACCTTC. The V gene is TRBV4-1, the J gene TRBJ1-2, with 8 bases lining up with TRBD1. The germline V gene has CDR1 MGHRA and CDR2 YSYEKL. The junction had 19 bases not matched to a gene; V was cut back by 0 bases and J by 1 base. The CDR3 loop spans 21 amino acids.

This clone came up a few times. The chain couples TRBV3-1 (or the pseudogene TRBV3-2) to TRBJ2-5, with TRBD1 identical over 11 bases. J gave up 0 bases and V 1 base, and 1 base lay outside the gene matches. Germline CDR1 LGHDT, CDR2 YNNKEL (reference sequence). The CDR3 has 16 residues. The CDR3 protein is CASSQGTGGYQETQYF. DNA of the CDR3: TGTGCCAGCAGCCAAGGGACAGGGGGCTACCAAGAGACCCAGTACTTC.

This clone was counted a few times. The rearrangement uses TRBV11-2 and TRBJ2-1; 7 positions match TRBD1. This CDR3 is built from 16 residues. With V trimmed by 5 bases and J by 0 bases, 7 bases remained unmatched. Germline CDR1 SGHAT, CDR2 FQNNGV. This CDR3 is CASSLRGDSSYNEQFF. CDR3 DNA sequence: TGTGCCAGCAGCCTCCGAGGGGACAGCTCCTACAATGAGCAGTTCTTC.

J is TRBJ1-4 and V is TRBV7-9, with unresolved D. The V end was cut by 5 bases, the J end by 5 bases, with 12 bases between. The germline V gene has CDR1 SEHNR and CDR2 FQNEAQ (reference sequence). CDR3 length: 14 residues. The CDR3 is CASSDQPGNEKLFF. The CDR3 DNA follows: TGTGCCAGCAGCGACCAACCGGGGAATGAAAAACTGTTTTTT.

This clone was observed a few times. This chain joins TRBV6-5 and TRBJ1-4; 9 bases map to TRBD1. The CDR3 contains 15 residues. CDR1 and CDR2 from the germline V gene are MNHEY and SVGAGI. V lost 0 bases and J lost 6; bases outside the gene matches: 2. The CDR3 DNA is TGTGCCAGCAGTTACTCGACAGGGGGTCATGAAAAACTGTTTTTT. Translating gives CASSYSTGGHEKLFF.

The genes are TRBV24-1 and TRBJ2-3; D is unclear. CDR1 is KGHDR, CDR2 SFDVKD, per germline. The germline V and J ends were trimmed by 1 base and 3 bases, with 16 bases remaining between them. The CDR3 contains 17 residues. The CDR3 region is CATSDFYGKAETDTQYF. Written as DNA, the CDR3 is TGTGCCACCAGTGATTTTTACGGAAAGGCGGAGACAGATACGCAGTATTTT.

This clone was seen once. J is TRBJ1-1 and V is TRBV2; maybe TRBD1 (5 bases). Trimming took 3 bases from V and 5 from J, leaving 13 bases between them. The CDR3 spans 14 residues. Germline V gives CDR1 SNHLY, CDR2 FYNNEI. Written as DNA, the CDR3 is TGTGCCAGCAGTGACTTGGGAGGGACGACTGAAGCTTTCTTT. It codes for CASSDLGGTTEAFF.

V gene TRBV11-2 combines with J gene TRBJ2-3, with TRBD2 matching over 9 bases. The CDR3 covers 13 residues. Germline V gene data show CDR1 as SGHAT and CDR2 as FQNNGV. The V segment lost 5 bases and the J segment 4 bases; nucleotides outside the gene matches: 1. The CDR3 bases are TGTGCCAGCAGCCGCGGGGGGGCAGATACGCAGTATTTT. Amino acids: CASSRGGADTQYF.